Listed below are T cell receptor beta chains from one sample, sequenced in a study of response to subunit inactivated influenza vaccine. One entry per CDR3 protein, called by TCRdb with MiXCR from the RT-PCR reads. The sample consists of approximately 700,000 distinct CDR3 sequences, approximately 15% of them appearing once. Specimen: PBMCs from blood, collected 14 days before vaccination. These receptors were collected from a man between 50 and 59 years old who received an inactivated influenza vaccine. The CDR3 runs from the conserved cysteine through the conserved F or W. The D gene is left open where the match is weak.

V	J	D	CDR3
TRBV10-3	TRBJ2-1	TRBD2	CAISEASGRHNEQFF
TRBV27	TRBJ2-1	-	CASSSIGYGSYNEQFF
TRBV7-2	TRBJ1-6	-	CASSPISVASYNSPLHF
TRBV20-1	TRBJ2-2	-	CSARWRSGYGTGELFF
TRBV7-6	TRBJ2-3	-	CASSRWRGGQGTDTQYF
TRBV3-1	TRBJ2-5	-	CASSQPPGPSVEETQYF
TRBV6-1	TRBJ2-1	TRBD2	CASSEGSGSAKQFF
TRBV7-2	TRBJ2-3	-	CASSPAVGPGQYF
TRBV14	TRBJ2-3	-	CASSQHGLDTQYF
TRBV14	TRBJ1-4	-	CASSQVVTTNEKLFF
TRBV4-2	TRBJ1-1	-	CASSSTRTTPNTEAFF
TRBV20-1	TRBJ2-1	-	CSARVDPRSYNEQFF
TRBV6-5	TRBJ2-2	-	CASSYRTSATGELFF
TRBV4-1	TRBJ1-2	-	CASSQDPRGVNYGYTF
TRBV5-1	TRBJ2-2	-	CASSLEDTPTGELFF
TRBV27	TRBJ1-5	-	CASSFRGTHQPQHF
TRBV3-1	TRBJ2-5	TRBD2	CASSQDPSGGSFQETQYF
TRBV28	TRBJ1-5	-	CASITVDGGNQPQHF
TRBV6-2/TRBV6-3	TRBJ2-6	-	CASSQTKPGANVLTF
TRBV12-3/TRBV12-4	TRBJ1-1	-	CASKLMNTEAFF
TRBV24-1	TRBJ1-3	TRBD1	CASQGARGNTIYF
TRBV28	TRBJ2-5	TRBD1	CASRPLDRVEETQYF
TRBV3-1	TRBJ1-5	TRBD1	CASSHDRGRQPQHF
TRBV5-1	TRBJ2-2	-	CASSLIGVNTGELFF
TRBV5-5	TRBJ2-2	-	CASSLFGRWNTGELFF
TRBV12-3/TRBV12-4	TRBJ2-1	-	CASSQAEQFF
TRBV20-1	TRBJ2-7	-	CSARDRTPSYEQYF
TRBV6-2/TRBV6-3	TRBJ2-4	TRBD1	CASSYSMGSDREWVDKNIQYF
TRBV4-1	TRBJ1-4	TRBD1	CASSQVGQGGEKLFF
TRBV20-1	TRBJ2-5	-	CSARSQQETQYF
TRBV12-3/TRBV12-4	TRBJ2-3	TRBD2	CASSLWTSGGSHTDTQYF
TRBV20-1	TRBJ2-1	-	CSARLSYNEQFF
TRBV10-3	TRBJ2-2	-	CAIRGTGELFF
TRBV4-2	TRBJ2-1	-	CASSQVGSRAYNEQFF
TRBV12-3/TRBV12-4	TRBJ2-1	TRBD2	CASSLDSGGSYNEQFF
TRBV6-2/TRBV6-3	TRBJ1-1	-	CASSYSAGAMSEAFF
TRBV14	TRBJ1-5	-	CASSQFRRVQPQHF
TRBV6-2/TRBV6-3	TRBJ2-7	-	CASTDSGYEQYF
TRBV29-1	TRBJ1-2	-	CSVEDWSPRYDYGYTF
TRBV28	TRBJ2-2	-	CASSIPQGSTGELFF
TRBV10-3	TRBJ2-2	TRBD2	CAISERPYLAGEISNTGELFF